A selection of T cell receptor beta chains follows, all from one sample in a study of response to subunit inactivated influenza vaccine. TCRdb redid the calling of the RT-PCR reads with MiXCR, one entry per CDR3 protein. The top ten clones hold 11% of a sample with hundreds of thousands of distinct CDR3 sequences, 15% to 19% of them seen once. The sample here was PBMCs from blood, taken 12 days after vaccination. The receptors stem from a man aged 50-60 years who received an inactivated influenza vaccine. The CDR3 runs from the conserved cysteine through the conserved F or W. The D gene is left open where the match is weak. A row's size may be missing; if present it is once, few, many or a size class.

d_gene	abundance	v_gene	j_gene	CDR3aa	CDR3nt
TRBD1	-	TRBV27	TRBJ2-7	CASSLSMTGTGYEQYF	TGTGCCAGCAGTTTATCGATGACCGGGACAGGATACGAGCAGTACTTC
-	few	TRBV20-1	TRBJ1-2	CSALPGTGKTNYGYTF	TGCAGTGCTCTTCCGGGGACGGGGAAGACTAACTATGGCTACACCTTC
TRBD2	-	TRBV11-2	TRBJ2-1	CASSLEGGFSGRASPLYNEQFF	TGTGCCAGCAGCTTAGAAGGAGGGTTTAGCGGGAGGGCCTCACCCCTGTACAATGAGCAGTTCTTC
TRBD1	-	TRBV28	TRBJ2-7	CASSLWGTGGVEQYF	TGTGCCAGCAGTTTATGGGGGACAGGGGGCGTCGAGCAGTACTTC
TRBD2	many	TRBV10-3	TRBJ2-3	CAISEPVTTSGDPTDTQYF	TGTGCCATCAGTGAGCCCGTAACGACTAGCGGGGACCCCACAGATACGCAGTATTTT
-	-	TRBV20-1	TRBJ1-3	CSTFRLNRVTGNTIYF	TGCAGTACCTTTAGGTTAAACAGGGTCACTGGAAACACCATATATTTT
TRBD1	few	TRBV20-1	TRBJ1-2	CSASGGRGLSGYTF	TGCAGTGCTAGCGGCGGCAGGGGGCTAAGTGGCTACACCTTC
-	few	TRBV7-9	TRBJ2-1	CASSPGGAEQFF	TGTGCCAGCAGCCCAGGTGGGGCAGAGCAGTTCTTC
TRBD1	-	TRBV29-1	TRBJ2-5	CSVDGSGSRQGVRETQYF	TGCAGCGTTGATGGATCAGGGAGTCGACAGGGGGTTAGGGAGACCCAGTACTTC
-	few	TRBV20-1	TRBJ2-5	CSARDKGQETQYF	TGCAGTGCTAGAGATAAGGGGCAAGAGACCCAGTACTTC
TRBD2	-	TRBV7-9	TRBJ2-7	CASSLGTSVREQYF	TGTGCCAGCAGCTTAGGGACTAGCGTGAGGGAGCAGTACTTC
-	many	TRBV7-8	TRBJ2-7	CASSQSRYEQYF	TGTGCCAGCAGTCAGAGTAGGTACGAGCAGTACTTC
-	-	TRBV15	TRBJ2-7	CATSREKGRRNEQYF	TGTGCCACCAGCAGAGAGAAGGGGCGACGGAACGAGCAGTACTTC
-	few	TRBV4-3	TRBJ2-1	CASSQDREYGEQFF	TGCGCCAGCAGCCAAGATCGGGAGTACGGTGAGCAGTTCTTC
TRBD1	few	TRBV5-1	TRBJ2-7	CASSVGTAPLYEQYF	TGCGCCAGCAGCGTGGGGACAGCTCCTCTGTACGAGCAGTACTTC
-	-	TRBV9	TRBJ2-3	CASKGGTDTQYF	TGTGCCAGCAAGGGGGGCACAGATACGCAGTATTTT
TRBD2	few	TRBV5-4	TRBJ2-1	CASSSLTSRISASSYREQFF	TGTGCCAGCAGCTCTTTGACTAGCAGAATCTCCGCGTCCTCCTACAGGGAGCAGTTCTTC
-	-	TRBV28	TRBJ2-7	CASSLVSGSGNEQYF	TGTGCCAGCAGCCTAGTCTCCGGGAGTGGCAACGAGCAGTACTTC
-	-	TRBV12-3/TRBV12-4	TRBJ1-4	CASRLEQLGNEKLFF	TGTGCCAGCAGACTCGAACAGCTTGGTAATGAAAAACTGTTTTTT
-	few	TRBV6-6	TRBJ2-1	CASSAGPEQFF	TGTGCCAGCAGTGCGGGACCAGAGCAGTTCTTC
TRBD2	few	TRBV7-2	TRBJ2-1	CASSLIRLAGYNEQFF	TGTGCCAGCAGCTTAATTCGGCTAGCGGGATACAATGAGCAGTTCTTC
TRBD2	few	TRBV6-1	TRBJ2-1	CASRRTSGRYNEQFF	TGTGCCAGCAGGCGGACTAGCGGGAGGTATAATGAGCAGTTCTTC
-	few	TRBV15	TRBJ2-2	CATSRDQVAGELFF	TGTGCCACCAGCAGAGATCAGGTGGCCGGGGAGCTGTTTTTT
-	few	TRBV5-1	TRBJ1-5	CASSLDLPRPQHF	TGCGCCAGCAGCTTGGACTTGCCGAGGCCCCAGCATTTT
TRBD2	few	TRBV6-2/TRBV6-3	TRBJ2-7	CASRNSGGPYEQYF	TGTGCCAGCAGGAATAGCGGGGGGCCCTACGAGCAGTACTTC
-	-	TRBV10-2	TRBJ1-1	CASSLGEGSTEAFF	TGCGCCAGCAGCCTAGGGGAAGGATCCACTGAAGCTTTCTTT
-	few	TRBV18	TRBJ2-6	CASSPRPDSGANVLTF	TGTGCCAGCTCACCAAGGCCAGACTCTGGGGCCAACGTCCTGACTTTC
TRBD2	-	TRBV4-2	TRBJ2-7	CASSQVSERGQYRQYF	TGTGCCAGCAGCCAGGTCTCGGAGCGGGGGCAATATCGGCAGTACTTC
TRBD2	few	TRBV5-4	TRBJ2-1	CASKTGTARLAGVNEQFF	TGTGCCAGCAAGACCGGGACAGCAAGGCTAGCGGGAGTTAATGAGCAGTTCTTC
-	-	TRBV5-1	TRBJ2-5	CASSLGPGTQYF	TGCGCCAGCAGCTTGGGACCTGGGACCCAGTACTTC
-	-	TRBV6-1	TRBJ2-2	CASSEFVGGLNTGELFF	TGTGCCAGCAGTGAATTCGTGGGGGGACTCAACACCGGGGAGCTGTTTTTT
-	-	TRBV15	TRBJ2-7	CATSGGDPLEQYF	TGTGCCACCAGCGGTGGGGACCCACTCGAGCAGTACTTC
TRBD1	few	TRBV12-3/TRBV12-4	TRBJ1-1	CASSSRTGSEAFF	TGTGCCAGCAGTTCGCGGACAGGGTCTGAAGCTTTCTTT
-	-	TRBV10-2	TRBJ1-1	CATGAGGNTEAFF	TGCGCCACCGGAGCAGGTGGGAACACTGAAGCTTTCTTT
-	few	TRBV12-3/TRBV12-4	TRBJ2-3	CASSSGVTDTQYF	TGTGCCAGCAGTTCCGGGGTCACAGATACGCAGTATTTT
-	few	TRBV4-1	TRBJ1-1	CASPPGGNTEAFF	TGCGCCAGCCCTCCTGGCGGGAACACTGAAGCTTTCTTT
TRBD1	few	TRBV9	TRBJ2-7	CASSPSGTGGYEQYF	TGTGCCAGCAGCCCTAGTGGGACAGGGGGCTACGAGCAGTACTTC
TRBD2	-	TRBV28	TRBJ2-6	CASSGGLAGASSGANVLTF	TGTGCCAGCAGTGGCGGACTAGCGGGAGCTTCCTCTGGGGCCAACGTCCTGACTTTC
-	-	TRBV5-1	TRBJ2-2	CASSLGHLRTGELFF	TGCGCCAGCAGCTTGGGACACCTTCGGACCGGGGAGCTGTTTTTT
-	few	TRBV30	TRBJ2-7	CAWSVLHMPYEQYF	TGTGCCTGGAGTGTACTGCACATGCCGTACGAGCAGTACTTC
TRBD1	few	TRBV27	TRBJ2-1	CASSLSQGLEQFF	TGTGCCAGCAGTTTATCACAGGGGCTTGAGCAGTTCTTC
TRBD2	-	TRBV29-1	TRBJ2-2	CSVVSTSGANTGELFF	TGCAGCGTTGTCAGCACTAGCGGGGCCAACACCGGGGAGCTGTTTTTT
-	few	TRBV18	TRBJ2-1	CASSPTGAVSYNEQFF	TGTGCCAGCTCACCAACGGGGGCGGTCTCCTACAATGAGCAGTTCTTC
-	few	TRBV11-2	TRBJ1-1	CASSFSGYGQPNTEAFF	TGTGCCAGCAGCTTCAGTGGGTATGGGCAGCCGAACACTGAAGCTTTCTTT
-	-	TRBV7-2	TRBJ2-3	CASSSYRPDTDTQYF	TGTGCCAGCAGCTCCTATAGGCCCGACACAGATACGCAGTATTTT
-	few	TRBV3-1	TRBJ2-7	CASSHGRTYEQYF	TGTGCCAGCAGCCACGGCAGAACCTACGAGCAGTACTTC
TRBD2	-	TRBV2	TRBJ2-3	CASSTRGSGSSDTQYF	TGTGCCAGCAGTACCCGTGGGAGCGGGAGTTCCGATACGCAGTATTTT
-	-	TRBV5-1	TRBJ2-1	CASTEGTGNEQFF	TGCGCCAGCACTGAGGGAACGGGTAATGAGCAGTTCTTC